One and the same sample provided the 26 T cell receptor beta chains below, sequenced in a study of T-cell memory formation after mild COVID-19. TCRdb reprocessed the 5' RACE reads via MiXCR and lists one record per CDR3 protein. The sample lists roughly 400,000 distinct CDR3 sequences, 15% to 20% occurring once. Sequenced material: PBMCs or a T cell subset sorted from them (not recorded which). The source is a man aged 18 to 30 who had mild COVID-19 (a few samples of this study predate the infection). Cell type and time point are not known.

Here the CDR3 reads CSATPIDGIYEQYF. The CDR3 nucleotides are TGCAGCGCCACCCCTATCGATGGGATCTACGAGCAGTACTTC. The chain is built from TRBV29-1 and TRBJ2-7; no firm D call. V was clipped by 7 bases and J by 3 bases, with 19 bases between them. Germline-derived CDR1 and CDR2 are SQVTM and ANQGSEA. The CDR3 is made up of 14 amino acids.

This clonotype showed up just a few times. The chain links TRBV6-5 to TRBJ2-1; D is possibly TRBD1 or TRBD2 (5 bases each). Germline V CDR1 and CDR2: MNHEY, SVGAGI. Trimming took off 5 bases at V and 4 bases at J, with 15 bases between the two ends. The CDR3 runs 15 residues. CDR3 nucleotides: TGTGCCAGCAGTCCCTCCGGGACGCCATACAATGAGCAGTTCTTC. It is translated as CASSPSGTPYNEQFF.

V and J are TRBV9 and TRBJ2-7, with a weak D call TRBD2 (5 bases). CDR3 length equals 16 residues. Trimming pared 0 bases from V and 6 bases from J, leaving 19 bases between. Germline CDR1 is SGDLS and CDR2 is YYNGEE. CDR3 region: CASSVGSRGGSAEQYF. In nucleotides, the CDR3 is TGTGCCAGCAGCGTAGGGTCGAGAGGCGGGTCAGCCGAGCAGTACTTC. Combining the CDR3 with reference TRBV9 and TRBJ2-7 gives the whole variable domain DSGVTQTPKHLITATGQRVTLRCSPRSGDLSVYWYQQSLDQGLQFLIQYYNGEERAKGNILERFSAQQFPDLHSELNLSSLELGDSALYFCASSVGSRGGSAEQYFGPGTRLTVT.

A few counts support this clonotype. This chain joins TRBV6-1 and TRBJ2-3; 9 positions agree with TRBD2. The CDR3 covers 15 residues. V gave up 5 bases and J gave up 5 bases; unmatched junction bases: 8. Germline CDR1 MNHNS, CDR2 SASEGT. Here the CDR3 reads CASSLLAGRGDTQYF. In DNA form, the CDR3 reads TGTGCCAGCAGTCTTCTAGCGGGGCGAGGAGATACGCAGTATTTT.

This clonotype was detected a few times. This rearrangement joins TRBV7-3 to TRBJ2-5; 9 positions match TRBD1. The CDR3 runs 16 residues. V trimming: 6 bases; J trimming: 4 bases; junction bases outside the gene matches: 12. The V gene's germline CDR1 is SGHTA and CDR2 FQGTGA. The CDR3 nucleotides read TGTGCCAGCAGTTCCTCGCCGACAGGGGGACGAGAGACCCAGTACTTC. Translated, it gives CASSSSPTGGRETQYF.

The rearrangement joins TRBV29-1 to TRBJ2-2; a weak D match, TRBD2 (7 bases). The V and J ends lost 2 bases and 4 bases respectively, with 14 bases between them. The CDR3 spans 15 residues. Germline loops: CDR1 SQVTM, CDR2 ANQGSEA. Written as DNA, the CDR3 is TGCAGCGTTGAAAAGGGGGGGCCGGGCACCGGGGAGCTGTTTTTT. Translation gives CSVEKGGPGTGELFF.

This rearrangement joins TRBV20-1 to TRBJ2-7; D possibly uses TRBD1 or TRBD2 (5 bases each). CDR3 length: 16 amino acids. The germline V gene has CDR1 DFQATT and CDR2 SNEGSKA (reference sequence). Deletions cut 2 bases from V and 4 bases from J, with 21 bases between. As DNA, the CDR3 is TGCAGTGCTAGACTAAGTAACCGGGACCCAACTTACGAGCAGTACTTC. It yields the protein CSARLSNRDPTYEQYF.

This clonotype appeared a few times. V gene TRBV20-1 combines with J gene TRBJ1-1; unclear D gene. Trimming stripped 0 bases from V and 3 bases from J, with 8 bases between. The CDR3 runs to 13 residues. Germline values: CDR1 DFQATT, CDR2 SNEGSKA (reference sequence). The CDR3 sequence: CSARESGYTEAFF. CDR3 DNA: TGCAGTGCTAGAGAGAGCGGGTACACTGAAGCTTTCTTT.

This clonotype was detected only a few times. The chain employs TRBV29-1 and TRBJ2-7, with TRBD2 matching 10 bases. Unmatched junction bases numbered 6, after V lost 0 bases and J lost 7 bases. CDR3 length: 14 amino acids. Looked up from germline, CDR1 is SQVTM and CDR2 is ANQGSEA. The CDR3 loop reads CSVEDGLAGVEQYF. The CDR3 nucleotides read TGCAGCGTTGAAGACGGGCTAGCGGGGGTTGAGCAGTACTTC.

The chain couples TRBV28 to TRBJ2-1; tentative D call: TRBD1 (5 bases). The V end was cut by 7 bases, the J end by 0 bases, with 13 bases between. Germline CDR1 and CDR2: MDHEN and SYDVKM. The CDR3 sequence is 15 residues long. This chain's CDR3 is CASTSYGASYNEQFF. The CDR3 DNA reads as TGTGCCAGCACCTCTTATGGGGCCTCCTACAATGAGCAGTTCTTC.

This clonotype was counted between two and nine times. The chain uses TRBV5-1 and TRBJ2-3; D might be TRBD1 or TRBD2, each matching 5 bases. CDR3 length equals 17 residues. V lost 4 bases and J lost 2, with 20 bases in between. CDR1 and CDR2 from the germline V gene are SGHRS and YFSETQ. In DNA form, the CDR3 reads TGCGCCAGCAGCCACTCCGGGACGCCAATCCCCACAGATACGCAGTATTTT. Protein product: CASSHSGTPIPTDTQYF.

This clonotype was detected a few times. V and J are TRBV7-2 and TRBJ1-1; no definite D call. V gave up 5 bases and J gave up 1 base, with 14 bases separating them. This CDR3 comprises 15 residues. The germline V gene has CDR1 SGHTA and CDR2 FQGNSA. Here the CDR3 reads CASSAIRLGNTEAFF. DNA for the CDR3: TGTGCCAGCAGCGCAATTAGGTTGGGGAACACTGAAGCTTTCTTT.

This rearrangement joins TRBV7-8 to TRBJ2-7; 7 bases are a match to TRBD2. The CDR3 spans 13 residues. V was pared by 8 bases and J by 6 bases, with 10 bases of the junction left unmatched. CDR1 and CDR2 (germline): SGHVS, FQNEAQ. The CDR3 reads CASRLTSTGEQYV. As DNA, the CDR3 is TGTGCCAGCCGCCTGACTAGCACCGGCGAGCAGTACGTC.

This chain uses TRBV11-1 with TRBJ1-2, with D perhaps TRBD1 (6 bases). The CDR3 extends over 16 amino acids. Germline CDR1 reads SGHAT; CDR2 reads FQDESV (reference sequence). Trimming removed 5 bases from V and 5 bases from J, with 21 bases in between. The CDR3 here is CASSAWRSGADYGYTF. The CDR3 DNA sequence: TGTGCCAGCAGCGCCTGGCGGTCGGGGGCTGATTATGGCTACACCTTC.

The table lists this clonotype with many counts. The chain has TRBV7-2 and TRBJ2-7, with D possibly matching TRBD2 (5 bases). Between the trimmed V and J ends, which lost 4 bases and 4 bases, there was a span of 14 bases. The CDR3 runs to 14 residues. CDR1 and CDR2 (germline): SGHTA, FQGNSA. The chain's CDR3 is CASSYRPRGYEQYF. DNA of the CDR3: TGTGCCAGCAGCTATAGGCCCCGGGGTTACGAGCAGTACTTC.

The V call is TRBV4-1, the J call TRBJ2-7; maybe TRBD1 (6 bases). Germline CDR1 reads MGHRA; CDR2 reads YSYEKL. Trimming took off 4 bases at V and 6 bases at J, with 19 bases between the two ends. This CDR3 contains 15 residues. This CDR3 reads CASSPGFSGTSEQYF. The CDR3 nucleotides read TGCGCCAGCAGCCCGGGATTTTCCGGGACATCCGAGCAGTACTTC.

J is TRBJ2-7 and V is TRBV7-2; maybe TRBD2 (6 bases). The CDR3 runs to 13 residues. Per germline, CDR1 SGHTA and CDR2 FQGNSA. Deletions cut 5 bases from V and 4 bases from J, with 12 bases between. The CDR3 spells CASSPTSQYEQYF. CDR3 sequence (DNA): TGTGCCAGCAGCCCGACTAGTCAGTACGAGCAGTACTTC.

The CDR3 region has the DNA TGTGCCAGCAGCCAACCGGGGGGGGGCACCACCGGGGAGCTGTTTTTT. Translation: CASSQPGGGTTGELFF. The genes are TRBV3-1 and TRBJ2-2; TRBD2 matches at 8 bases. Germline CDR1 is LGHDT and CDR2 is YNNKEL (reference sequence). The ends lost 2 bases at V and 4 bases at J; junction bases unmatched: 6. The CDR3 covers 16 residues.

A few counts support this clonotype. The V gene is TRBV5-1, the J gene TRBJ2-1; D gene unclear. This CDR3 is built from 12 residues. Germline-derived CDR1 and CDR2 are SGHRS and YFSETQ. V dropped 1 base and J dropped 7 bases, with 6 bases sitting between them. The DNA for the CDR3 is TGCGCCAGCAGCTTGATGGGGAATGAGCAGTTCTTC. It codes for CASSLMGNEQFF.

V gene TRBV12-5 combines with J gene TRBJ1-6; D may be TRBD1 (5 bases). CDR1 is LGHNT, CDR2 FRNRAP, per germline. Trimming left V 0 bases short and J 10 bases short, with 16 bases between. The CDR3 is 16 amino acids. The CDR3 loop is CASGLVAAGRRSPLHF. In DNA, the CDR3 is TGTGCTAGTGGTTTGGTAGCGGCAGGGCGCCGCTCACCCCTCCACTTT. The full variable domain, rest sourced from reference TRBV12-5 and TRBJ1-6, is DARVTQTPRHKVTEMGQEVTMRCQPILGHNTVFWYRQTMMQGLELLAYFRNRAPLDDSGMPKDRFSAEMPDATLATLKIQPSEPRDSAVYFCASGLVAAGRRSPLHFGNGTRLTVT.

This clonotype appeared a few times. This sequence joins TRBV7-3 and TRBJ2-3, with D possibly being TRBD1 or TRBD2 (5 bases each). Germline assignment: CDR1 SGHTA and CDR2 FQGTGA. The CDR3 loop spans 15 amino acids. The V end lost 1 base, the J end lost 11 bases, and 19 bases lay between the germline ends. CDR3 protein: CASSLSPGTNVMQYF. In nucleotides, the CDR3 is TGTGCCAGCAGCTTAAGCCCTGGGACCAACGTAATGCAGTATTTT.

The chain recombines TRBV6-2 or TRBV6-3 with TRBJ2-5; 7 bases are a match to TRBD2. V was pared by 2 bases and J by 5 bases, with 5 bases of the junction left unmatched. Germline-derived CDR1 and CDR2 are MNHEY and SVGEGT. CDR3 length: 14 residues. The CDR3 DNA reads as TGTGCCAGCAGTTACCCAACTAGCGTGGAGACCCAGTACTTC. Translating it yields CASSYPTSVETQYF.

Notes on this clonotype: Just one base apart from a much larger clone, this may be a read error. The chain is built from TRBV7-2 and TRBJ1-4, with 9 bases identical to TRBD1. The CDR3 is 16 residues long. The germline CDR1 and CDR2 sequences are SGHTA and FQGNSA. Trimming removed 2 bases from V and 7 bases from J; junction bases left unmatched: 8. CDR3 residues: CASSLSHAGQGEKLFF. In DNA, the CDR3 is TGTGCCAGCAGCTTAAGCCACGCGGGACAGGGTGAAAAACTGTTTTTT.

The chain is built from TRBV29-1 and TRBJ2-1, with D hard to call. Germline V gives CDR1 SQVTM, CDR2 ANQGSEA. With 2 bases removed from V and 5 bases from J, the gap between germline ends came to 13 bases. The CDR3 runs to 14 residues. CDR3 DNA sequence: TGCAGCGTTGAATACTTAACAAATGACAATGAGCAGTTCTTC. It translates to CSVEYLTNDNEQFF.

The V gene is TRBV7-2, the J gene TRBJ1-1; D is uncertain. Looked up from germline, CDR1 is SGHTA and CDR2 is FQGNSA. The CDR3 is 13 amino acids. The V end lost 1 base, the J end lost 6 bases, and 9 bases lay between the germline ends. CDR3 in amino acids: CASSLVLGSEAFF. In nucleotides, the CDR3 is TGTGCCAGCAGCTTAGTACTAGGTTCTGAAGCTTTCTTT.

This clonotype was recorded a few times. The chain combines TRBV6-1 with TRBJ1-2, with D tentatively TRBD1 (5 bases). Germline V CDR1 and CDR2: MNHNS, SASEGT. V was clipped by 2 bases and J by 4 bases, with 8 bases between them. The CDR3 extends over 13 amino acids. Here the CDR3 reads CASSEYQGYGYTF. The DNA of the CDR3 is TGTGCCAGCAGTGAATACCAGGGCTATGGCTACACCTTC.